Following are 12 T cell receptor beta chains from one sample sequenced in a study of CD8+ T cells in alopecia areata. cDNA prepared by RNA extraction and subsequent reverse transcription served as the template for sequencing. Here immunoSEQ multiplex PCR was the method, and the copy in TCRdb shows in-frame clones only, minus some. The table lists 200,000 to 300,000 clones, with no singletons. CD4, CD8alpha, NKG2D, NKG2ACE and other markers guided sorting of pooled cutaneous lymph node cells. Sequenced: CD4+ T cells sorted from a lymph node. The receptors originated from a C3H/HeJ mouse with alopecia areata. The strain's MHC: H2-k.

This clone showed up just a few times. Germline and genes here are mouse. The CDR3 is cut off 4 residues early in the read; its end comes from the germline J gene. This chain joins TRBV5 and TRBJ1-1, with D perhaps TRBD1 (5 bases). The CDR3 covers 14 residues. The germline V gene encodes CDR1 LGHNA and CDR2 YNLKQL (reference sequence). Trimming took 0 bases from V and 4 from J, leaving 9 bases between them. CDR3 loop: CASSQEWQGTEVFF. The part of the CDR3 DNA that was read is TGTGCCAGCAGCCAAGAGTGGCAGGGCACA.

Remarks on this clone: The genes and germline here are from mouse. The read ends 4 residues early relative to the CDR3; the germline J gene fills the gap. This chain joins TRBV13-2 and TRBJ2-3, with 8 bases fitting TRBD1. This CDR3 contains 14 residues. The trim removed 5 bases at V and 1 base at J, leaving 3 bases unmatched. Germline V gene sequence: CDR1 NNHNN, CDR2 SYGAGS (reference sequence). The CDR3 reads CASGDRAGAETLYF. The CDR3 DNA, read in part, is TGTGCCAGCGGGGACAGGGCGGGTGCAGAA.

The table lists this clone with a few counts. The gene names here belong to mouse. The CDR3 is cut off 4 residues early in the read; its end comes from the germline J gene. This chain uses TRBV1 with TRBJ2-2; D remains ambiguous. The V and J ends lost 1 base and 0 bases respectively, with 3 bases between them. This CDR3 region has 14 residues. Germline V gene lookup returns CDR1 NSQYPW and CDR2 LRSPGD (reference sequence). The part of the CDR3 DNA that was read is TGCACCTGCAGTGCAGGGTCAAACACCGGG. Its translation: CTCSAGSNTG. The full CDR3 reads CTCSAGSNTGQLYF.

As regards this clone: Gene names and germline match the mouse. The DNA ends 4 residues before the CDR3 does, and the rest of the CDR3 is filled in from the germline J gene. The same CDR3 also results from other DNA sequences found in this sample. The rearrangement links TRBV13-1 to TRBJ1-1; tentatively, D is TRBD1 (6 bases). Germline V gene data show CDR1 as NSHNY and CDR2 as SYGAGN. Trimming took 5 bases from V and 2 from J, leaving 7 bases between them. This CDR3 comprises 12 residues. The CDR3 loop reads CASRGHNTEVFF. Incomplete CDR3 DNA: TGTGCCAGCAGGGGACATAACACA.

This clone appeared a few times. Gene names refer to mouse genes. The read falls 4 residues short of the CDR3 end, and the missing part is taken from the germline J gene. The rearrangement joins TRBV13-1 to TRBJ2-1; 13 positions agree with TRBD2. Germline assignment: CDR1 NSHNY and CDR2 SYGAGN. The CDR3 is 16 amino acids. This CDR3 reads CASSPGLGGRWAEQFF. The part of the CDR3 DNA that was read is TGTGCCAGCAGTCCCGGACTGGGGGGGCGCTGGGCT.

This clone was counted only a few times. Gene names are mouse gene names. The sequence runs out 4 residues before the end of the CDR3; the remainder is reconstructed from the germline J gene. The V call is TRBV5, the J call TRBJ2-5; D unclear. V dropped 0 bases and J dropped 2 bases, with 6 bases sitting between them. Germline values: CDR1 LGHNA, CDR2 YNLKQL (reference sequence). This CDR3 spans 14 amino acids. The sequenced part of the CDR3 DNA is TGTGCCAGCAGCCAAGATGGGTTCCAAGAC. Translated: CASSQDGFQD. The whole CDR3 sequence is CASSQDGFQDTQYF.

Notes on this clone: The genes and germline here are from mouse. The sequence runs out 4 residues before the end of the CDR3; the remainder is reconstructed from the germline J gene. The chain has TRBV19 and TRBJ2-3; 12 bases map to TRBD2. This CDR3 has 16 residues. V trimming: 4 bases; J trimming: 2 bases; junction bases outside the gene matches: 5. Germline V gene data show CDR1 as FNHDT and CDR2 as SITEND (reference sequence). CDR3 amino acids: CASSVRDWGVAETLYF. CDR3 DNA (partial): TGTGCCAGCAGTGTCCGGGACTGGGGGGTTGCAGAA.

Remarks on this clone: These gene names are mouse names. The CDR3 end falls 3 residues outside the read, so it is completed with the germline J gene. V is TRBV13-1 and J is TRBJ1-6; D possibly corresponds to TRBD1 (6 bases). TRBJ1-6 is an ORF; its function is uncertain. Trimming cost V 4 bases and J 9 bases, with 14 bases left between them. This CDR3 region has 14 residues. Germline values: CDR1 NSHNY, CDR2 SYGAGN. CDR3 bases read: TGTGCCAGCAGTTACACAGGGAAGGGTTCGCCC. Translation: CASSYTGKGSP. The whole CDR3 sequence is CASSYTGKGSPLYF.

Turning to this clone: The gene symbols are mouse symbols. The read ends 4 residues shy of where the CDR3 ends; the end is completed using the germline J gene. Within the sample, other DNA sequences also encode this same CDR3. The chain is built from TRBV13-2 and TRBJ1-2; D perhaps matches TRBD1 (5 bases). The CDR3 runs 14 residues. Per germline, CDR1 NNHNN and CDR2 SYGAGS (reference sequence). V dropped 0 bases and J dropped 2 bases, with 8 bases sitting between them. The sequenced part of the CDR3 DNA is TGTGCCAGCGGTGATGCAGGACATAACTCC. Amino acids: CASGDAGHNS. The whole CDR3 sequence reads CASGDAGHNSDYTF.

A few counts support this clone. These gene names are mouse names. The read terminates 4 residues ahead of where the CDR3 ends, so the germline J gene completes it. This sequence joins TRBV13-1 and TRBJ2-1; the match to TRBD2 covers 8 bases. Germline CDR1 NSHNY, CDR2 SYGAGN. Trimming at V came to 0 bases and at J to 6 bases, leaving 5 bases not matched to a gene. CDR3 length: 15 amino acids. The part of the CDR3 DNA that was read is TGTGCCAGCAGTGATGCGCTGGGGGGATTTGCT. The encoded protein is CASSDALGGFA. The full CDR3 sequence reads CASSDALGGFAEQFF.

Turning to this clone: Germline and genes: mouse. The read stops 4 residues short of the end of the CDR3; the missing end is completed from the germline J gene. The J gene is TRBJ2-7, the V gene TRBV12-1, with D perhaps TRBD2 (6 bases). Looked up from germline, CDR1 is SGHSN and CDR2 is HYEKVE. This CDR3 spans 13 amino acids. The covered CDR3 bases are TGTGCCAGCTCTGCGATCGGGACTTAT. It encodes CASSAIGTY. The whole CDR3 region reads CASSAIGTYEQYF.

Note on this clone: Gene names and germline match the mouse. From the germline J gene comes the end of the CDR3, since the read stops 3 residues before it. The chain joins TRBV19 to TRBJ1-6; D is ambiguous. TRBJ1-6 is designated an ORF whose function remains uncertain. The CDR3 has 15 amino acids. The germline gives CDR1 FNHDT, CDR2 SITEND (reference sequence). Trimming shortened V by 4 bases and J by 0 bases, and 8 bases separated the two germline ends. This chain's CDR3 is CASSFLNSYNSPLYF. The sequenced part of the CDR3 DNA is TGTGCCAGCAGTTTCTTAAATTCCTATAATTCGCCC.